The 5 T cell receptor beta chains listed next were all sequenced from one sample in a study of T-cell reconstitution after alpha-beta-depleted transplantation in children (dated by TCRdb to 2016 to 2017). To prepare the library, PCR was applied. These reads were obtained on an Illumina HiSeq 2500. TCR libraries were prepared with molecular barcoding, using unique molecular identifiers to normalize TCRbeta repertoire quantification. TCRdb's own reprocessing of the public reads used fastp at Q25 and MiXCR and kept productive beta chains. Rows are combined by CDR3 protein, so each entry shows the most common genes and DNA. This sample comprises 70,000 to 95,000 distinct CDR3 sequences, around 15% of them detected only once. The ten largest account for about 20% of the sample. The sample's treatment or condition label, decoded: allogeneic hematopoietic cell transplantation with graft depleted of TCRalphabeta T cells and CD19 B cells.

Sequenced here: PBMCs, mostly from graft donor cells, sampled 180 days after TCRalphabeta/CD19-depleted stem cell transplant. The receptors shown here come from a male patient aged 2 to 9 who had a stem cell transplant for acute lymphoblastic leukemia, so the T cells may come from the graft donor.

This clonotype has only a few counts. The genes are TRBV11-2 and TRBJ1-4, with D possibly matching TRBD1 (6 bases). V shed 4 bases and J shed 0 bases, with 15 bases lying between them. Germline-derived CDR1 and CDR2 are SGHAT and FQNNGV. The CDR3 extends over 17 amino acids. The DNA for the CDR3 is TGTGCCAGCAGCTCCAAGGGGGTATTTGCAACTAATGAAAAACTGTTTTTT. The encoded protein is CASSSKGVFATNEKLFF.

This clonotype was seen more than once but under ten times. No DNA is shown, since the ends of the CDR3 on it are uncertain; the CDR3 is the one TCRdb lists. The gene calls are TRBV21-1 and TRBJ1-3; TRBD1 reflects the table's D call only, with no check against the DNA. TRBV21-1 represents a pseudogene. The CDR3 spans 17 residues, counting both ends. This CDR3 is CASSIVALGASGNTIYF.

This clonotype was seen only a few times. The rearrangement joins TRBV15 to TRBJ1-1; D is unclear. The V and J ends lost 1 base and 0 bases respectively, with 6 bases between them. Germline CDR1 is LNHNV and CDR2 is YYDKDF (reference sequence). The CDR3 is 14 residues long. The CDR3 nucleotides read TGTGCCACCAGCAGAGGAGAAGTGAACACTGAAGCTTTCTTT. This sequence encodes CATSRGEVNTEAFF.

CDR3 sequence: CSANPLAGVQETQYF. The CDR3 nucleotides read TGCAGTGCTAACCCGTTAGCGGGGGTCCAAGAGACCCAGTACTTC. The chain carries TRBV20-1 and TRBJ2-5, with 9 bases identical to TRBD2. Germline trimming cut 4 bases from V and 1 base from J; bases unmatched to any gene: 7. This CDR3 comprises 15 residues. Germline-derived CDR1 and CDR2 are DFQATT and SNEGSKA (reference sequence).

This clonotype has just a few counts. This chain links TRBV20-1 with TRBJ1-5; tentative D call: TRBD1 (5 bases). CDR1 and CDR2 (germline): DFQATT, SNEGSKA (reference sequence). CDR3 length: 15 residues. Trimming cost V 3 bases and J 4 bases, with 16 bases left between them. The CDR3 DNA reads TGCAGTGCTAGGGACATGGGGACGCTGAATCAGCCCCAGCATTTT. Encoded protein: CSARDMGTLNQPQHF.